This record looks at one T cell receptor (beta chain) sequence and its context. Authors' analysis steps: Amplification of reference gene primers was used by the study to estimate nucleated cell counts. Sequenced by immunoSEQ multiplex PCR; TCRdb stores in-frame clones only, minus some. Clone size and V and J calls were adopted from that table, with D and trimming inferred from the DNA. The data show fewer than 250,000 clones, roughly 83% seen once. The sample originates from a study of blood T cell repertoires in COVID-19. This CDR3 is built from 18 residues. The V and J ends lost 3 bases and 2 bases respectively, with 17 bases between them. Germline CDR1 is SGHTA and CDR2 is FQGNSA. The study recruited people aged about 18 to 89 years across roughly 23 US areas. The recovered donors of Cohort 3 showed two negative PCRs, clearance, or symptom resolution.

The sequenced sample was PBMCs or T cells enriched from blood (not recorded which). This receptor was obtained from a woman between 50 and 59 years old who had recovered from COVID-19. This rearrangement joins TRBV7-2 to TRBJ1-6, with a tentative D call TRBD1 (6 bases). Here the CDR3 reads CASSLTGVARTYNSPLHF. In DNA, the CDR3 is TGTGCCAGCAGCTTGACAGGAGTCGCTAGAACCTATAATTCACCCCTCCACTTT.